This TCR beta chain is from a study of Graves' ophthalmopathy and Graves' hyperthyroidism. On the study more broadly: The collection of peripheral blood took place at initial diagnosis, before any treatment.

Amplification targeted the TCR beta CDR3 regions, with RNA transcripts as the source material. An initial RT-PCR round employing HTBI primers preceded a second-round multiplex PCR. One entry per CDR3 protein results from TCRdb running MiXCR on the multiplex PCR reads. The data contain approximately 700,000 distinct CDR3 sequences, about 44% of them singletons. Uncontrolled infections, other autoimmune diseases, pregnancy or lactation barred patients from enrollment. Patients were diagnosed from clinical symptoms, serum thyroxine, TRAb, thyroid ultrasound and orbital computed tomography. J was trimmed by 3 bases and V by 4 bases; bases with no gene match: 4. CDR1 is MNHEY, CDR2 SVGAGI, per germline. This CDR3 spans 15 amino acids.

This receptor was taken from an adult man with Graves' ophthalmopathy. This sequence joins TRBV6-5 and TRBJ1-2; 11 nucleotides agree with TRBD1. Sequencing was done on a sample of peripheral blood. CDR3 sequence (DNA): TGTGCCAGCAGTTCCGGACAGGGGGCTTACTATGGCTACACCTTC. Its translation: CASSSGQGAYYGYTF.